The TCR beta chain described here comes from a study of blood T cell repertoires in COVID-19. Study as a whole: Whether acute or convalescent, the COVID-19 samples came from the United States, Italy and Spain. Sources were T cells, B-cell-depleted T cells, or PBMCs; the material itself was cDNA or gDNA.

Losses at the gene ends were 5 bases for V and 5 bases for J; bases not matched to a gene: 6. Germline V lookup: CDR1 MGHRA, CDR2 YSYEKL. The CDR3 is 15 residues long. Seattle's cohort entered during active infection and was followed longitudinally. Original handling: Researchers report that nucleated cell counts were estimated from reference gene primer amplification. Libraries were prepared by immunoSEQ multiplex PCR; TCRdb keeps only in-frame clonotypes and omits some of them. V, J and clone size are taken as reported in that table, and D and trimming were inferred from the DNA itself. The sample yields 150,000 to 200,000 clones, approximately 87% seen once.

Material for sequencing was peripheral blood. The chain is built from TRBV4-1 and TRBJ2-2; 9 nucleotides agree with TRBD1. The sequence was obtained from a woman aged 60-75 years with COVID-19, enrolled during active disease. The CDR3, as DNA: TGCGCCAGCAGCTACCGACAGGGGGGGACCGGGGAGCTGTTTTTT. Amino acid sequence: CASSYRQGGTGELFF.